A single sample gave rise to the 13 T cell receptor beta chains below, sequenced in a study of T cells in Graves' hyperthyroidism and ophthalmopathy. From RNA transcripts, TCR beta CDR3 regions were amplified. A first-round RT-PCR of the TCR CDR3 used the HTBI primer set. TCRdb reprocessed the multiplex PCR reads with MiXCR, giving one entry per CDR3 protein. The profile shows about 480,000 distinct CDR3 sequences, approximately 25% of them singletons. Sequencing input: blood. The receptors come from a woman aged 25 to 45 with Graves' ophthalmopathy.

This clonotype was picked up many times. The chain is built from TRBV19 and TRBJ1-2, with D possibly matching TRBD1 (5 bases). V lost 7 bases and J lost 8, with 26 bases in between. Germline assignment: CDR1 LNHDA and CDR2 SQIVND (reference sequence). This CDR3 region has 16 residues. The CDR3 region is CASKEVSAGRIRGYTF. In DNA form, the CDR3 reads TGTGCCAGTAAGGAGGTCTCCGCAGGGAGAATTCGCGGCTACACCTTC.

This clonotype was picked up many times. The genes are TRBV25-1 and TRBJ1-2; D possibly corresponds to TRBD1 (6 bases). This CDR3 is built from 15 residues. Germline CDR1 is MGHDK and CDR2 is SYGVNS. V gave up 6 bases and J gave up 0 bases, with 14 bases separating them. The CDR3 loop is CASSGTGLANYGYTF. The CDR3 nucleotides are TGTGCCAGCAGCGGAACAGGGTTAGCTAACTATGGCTACACCTTC.

This clonotype was seen ten or more times. The chain uses TRBV20-1 and TRBJ2-7; D not certain. Trimming took off 0 bases at V and 4 bases at J, with 10 bases between the two ends. This CDR3 has 13 residues. Germline V gene sequence: CDR1 DFQATT, CDR2 SNEGSKA (reference sequence). Here the CDR3 reads CSAREAFRYEQYF. CDR3 DNA: TGCAGTGCTAGAGAGGCCTTTAGATACGAGCAGTACTTC.

This clonotype was picked up many times. V is TRBV7-8 and J is TRBJ2-2, with 7 nucleotides matching TRBD2. The junction had 12 bases not matched to a gene; V was cut back by 8 bases and J by 0 bases. The CDR3 covers 17 residues. Germline CDR1 is SGHVS and CDR2 is FQNEAQ. Here the CDR3 DNA reads TGTGCCAGCGGATACCGGGACTACATCGCGAACACCGGGGAGCTGTTTTTT. This gives the protein CASGYRDYIANTGELFF.

This clonotype appeared many times. A much larger clone is a single base away; this may be a read error. The chain joins TRBV7-2 to TRBJ2-7; D unclear. The CDR3 consists of 11 residues. The germline CDR1 and CDR2 sequences are SGHTA and FQGNSA. Trimming left V 3 bases short and J 4 bases short, with 4 bases between. The CDR3 region has the DNA TGTGCCAGCAGCTTTCGGTACGAGCAGTACTTC. This sequence encodes CASSFRYEQYF.

This clonotype appeared many times. J is TRBJ1-2 and V is TRBV27; TRBD1 matches 8 bases. The CDR3 loop spans 14 amino acids. Trimming at V came to 3 bases and at J to 7 bases, leaving 7 bases not matched to a gene. In germline, CDR1 is MNHEY, CDR2 SMNVEV (reference sequence). CDR3 sequence (DNA): TGTGCCAGCAGTTTTTCCCAGGGGGCCGGTGGCTACACCTTC. Translating gives CASSFSQGAGGYTF.

This clonotype has a count of ten or more. This chain joins TRBV10-3 and TRBJ2-2; D gene ambiguous. Germline V gene data show CDR1 as ENHRY and CDR2 as SYGVKD. V shed 4 bases and J shed 2 bases, with 11 bases lying between them. The CDR3 covers 15 residues. CDR3 loop: CAISVRLTNTGELFF. CDR3 DNA: TGTGCCATCAGTGTTAGGCTAACAAACACCGGGGAGCTGTTTTTT.

Many counts were recorded for this clonotype. The chain links TRBV6-4 to TRBJ1-1, with 10 bases lining up with TRBD1. Trimming cost V 6 bases and J 0 bases; bases outside gene matches: 10. The CDR3 length is 17 residues. Germline CDR1 MRHNA, CDR2 SNTAGT. For the CDR3, the DNA is TGTGCCAGCAGACATATATCGGGACAGGGGTTGAACACTGAAGCTTTCTTT. Residues: CASRHISGQGLNTEAFF.

At least ten counts were recorded for this clonotype. The chain couples TRBV28 to TRBJ2-2, with 7 bases fitting TRBD1. This CDR3 is 16 amino acids long. Germline values: CDR1 MDHEN, CDR2 SYDVKM. J gave up 3 bases and V 3 bases, and 7 bases lay outside the gene matches. The CDR3 loop reads CASSLGRTGDTGELFF. CDR3 nucleotide sequence: TGTGCCAGCAGTTTGGGCCGGACAGGAGACACCGGGGAGCTGTTTTTT.

This clonotype was counted many times. The chain combines TRBV5-1 with TRBJ2-7, with D tentatively TRBD2 (5 bases). V was trimmed by 4 bases and J by 3 bases, leaving 14 bases between them. The CDR3 is 14 residues long. Per the germline V gene, CDR1 is SGHRS and CDR2 is YFSETQ. The DNA of the CDR3 is TGCGCCAGCAGCCCTATAGCGTCCCTCTACGAGCAGTACTTC. Protein sequence: CASSPIASLYEQYF.

This clonotype was found a few times. Just one base apart from a much larger clone, this may be a read error. V usage is TRBV7-2 and J usage is TRBJ2-5, with D perhaps TRBD2 (5 bases). Germline V CDR1 and CDR2: SGHTA, FQGNSA. The length of the CDR3 is 11 residues. CDR3 region: CASRFGETKYF. CDR3 bases: TGTGCCAGCAGATTCGGGGAGACCAAGTACTTC.

This clonotype came up many times. The V and J genes are TRBV2 and TRBJ2-7; 7 bases match TRBD1. The CDR3 loop spans 14 amino acids. CDR1 and CDR2 from the germline V gene are SNHLY and FYNNEI. The trim removed 10 bases at V and 0 bases at J, leaving 9 bases unmatched. CDR3 sequence: CAIEGGDGSYEQYF. The CDR3 nucleotides are TGTGCCATCGAAGGGGGCGATGGCTCCTACGAGCAGTACTTC.

A word on this clonotype: This may come from a read error, since a much larger clone is one base off. The rearrangement links TRBV11-1 to TRBJ1-1; no clear D gene. Between the trimmed V and J ends, which lost 1 base and 1 base, there was a span of 16 bases. The germline V gene encodes CDR1 SGHAT and CDR2 FQDESV (reference sequence). The CDR3 has 17 amino acids. This chain's CDR3 is CASSLVSGPGGNTEAFF. The CDR3 DNA follows: TGTGCCAGCAGCTTAGTTTCCGGACCGGGAGGGAACACTGAAGCTTTCTTT.